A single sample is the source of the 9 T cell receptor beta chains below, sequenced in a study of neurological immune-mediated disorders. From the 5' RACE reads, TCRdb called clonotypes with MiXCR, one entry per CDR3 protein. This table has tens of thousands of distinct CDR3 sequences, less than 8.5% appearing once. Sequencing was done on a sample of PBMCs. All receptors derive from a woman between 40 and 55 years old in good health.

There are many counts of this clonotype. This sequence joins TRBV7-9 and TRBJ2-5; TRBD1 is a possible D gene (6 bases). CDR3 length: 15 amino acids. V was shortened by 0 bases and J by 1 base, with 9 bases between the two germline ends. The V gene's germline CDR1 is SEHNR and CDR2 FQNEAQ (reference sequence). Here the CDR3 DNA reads TGTGCCAGCAGCTTAGCTCGGGACACCCAAGAGACCCAGTACTTC. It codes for CASSLARDTQETQYF.

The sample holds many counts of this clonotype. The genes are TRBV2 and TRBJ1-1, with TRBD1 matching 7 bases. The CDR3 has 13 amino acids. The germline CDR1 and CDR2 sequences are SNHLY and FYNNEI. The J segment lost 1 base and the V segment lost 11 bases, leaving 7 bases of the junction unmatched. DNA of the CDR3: TGTGCCGTTCAGGAGGGGGCGAACACTGAAGCTTTCTTT. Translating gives CAVQEGANTEAFF.

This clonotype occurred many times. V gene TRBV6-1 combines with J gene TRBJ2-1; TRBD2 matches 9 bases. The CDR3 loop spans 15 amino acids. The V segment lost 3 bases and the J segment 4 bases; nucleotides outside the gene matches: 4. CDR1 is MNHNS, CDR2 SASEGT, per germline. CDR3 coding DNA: TGTGCCAGCAGTGACCTAGCGGGGATGTACAATGAGCAGTTCTTC. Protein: CASSDLAGMYNEQFF.

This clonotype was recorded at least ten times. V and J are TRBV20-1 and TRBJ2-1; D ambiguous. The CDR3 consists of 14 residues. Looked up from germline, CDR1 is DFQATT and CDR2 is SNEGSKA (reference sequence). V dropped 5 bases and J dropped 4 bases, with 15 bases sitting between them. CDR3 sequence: CSAPKGEIYNEQFF. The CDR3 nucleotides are TGCAGTGCTCCCAAGGGCGAGATATACAATGAGCAGTTCTTC.

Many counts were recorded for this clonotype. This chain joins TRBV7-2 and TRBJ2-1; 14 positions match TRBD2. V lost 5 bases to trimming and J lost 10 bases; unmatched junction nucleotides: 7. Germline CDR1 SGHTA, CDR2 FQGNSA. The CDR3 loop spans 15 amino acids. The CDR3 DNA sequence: TGTGCCAGCAGCACGACTAGCGGGGGGGCCTGGGAGCAGTTCTTC. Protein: CASSTTSGGAWEQFF.

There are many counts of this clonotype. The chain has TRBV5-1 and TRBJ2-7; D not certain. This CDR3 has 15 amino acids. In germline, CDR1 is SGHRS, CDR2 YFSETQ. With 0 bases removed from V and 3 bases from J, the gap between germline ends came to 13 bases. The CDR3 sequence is CASSLAVDADYEQYF. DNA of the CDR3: TGCGCCAGCAGCTTGGCCGTAGACGCGGACTACGAGCAGTACTTC.

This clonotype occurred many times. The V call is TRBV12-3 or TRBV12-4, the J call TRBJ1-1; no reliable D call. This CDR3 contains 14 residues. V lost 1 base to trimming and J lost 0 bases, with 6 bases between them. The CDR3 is CASSLGRLNTEAFF. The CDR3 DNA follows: TGTGCCAGCAGTTTAGGGCGGCTGAACACTGAAGCTTTCTTT.

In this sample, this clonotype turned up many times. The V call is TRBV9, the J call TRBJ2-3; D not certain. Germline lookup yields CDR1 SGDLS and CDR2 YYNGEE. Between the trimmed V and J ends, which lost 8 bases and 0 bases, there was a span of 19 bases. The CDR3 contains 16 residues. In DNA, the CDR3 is TGTGCCAGTCCGTGTCCGAAACGTATAAGCACAGATACGCAGTATTTT. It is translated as CASPCPKRISTDTQYF.

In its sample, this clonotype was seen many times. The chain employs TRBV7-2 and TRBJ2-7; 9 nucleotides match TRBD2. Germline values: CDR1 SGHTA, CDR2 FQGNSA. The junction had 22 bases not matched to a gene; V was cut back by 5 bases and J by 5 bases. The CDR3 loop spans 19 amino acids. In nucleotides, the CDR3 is TGTGCCAGCAGCAAACTGTGGCAATATGGCGGGAGGGTCCCCCACGAGCAGTACTTC. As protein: CASSKLWQYGGRVPHEQYF. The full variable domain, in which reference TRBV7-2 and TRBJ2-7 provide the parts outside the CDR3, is GAGVSQSPSNKVTEKGKDVELRCDPISGHTALYWYRQSLGQGLEFLIYFQGNSAPDKSGLPSDRFSAERTGGSVSTLTIQRTQQEDSAVYLCASSKLWQYGGRVPHEQYFGPGTRLTVT.